These T cell receptor beta chains were read from a single sample in a study of blood T cell repertoires in COVID-19. Here immunoSEQ multiplex PCR was the method, and the copy in TCRdb shows in-frame clones only, minus some. The sample yields 300,000 to 450,000 clones, about 90% seen once. The sample was PBMCs or T cells enriched from blood (not recorded which). Source of these receptors: a woman in her 30s who had been exposed to COVID-19. The CDR3 runs from the conserved cysteine through the conserved F or W.

>15|TRBJ2-3|TRBV6-4
CASSYTSGSTDTQYF
>13|TRBJ2-7|TRBV7-3
CASSFSISYEQYF
>12|TRBJ2-7|TRBV15
CATSGQSYEQYF
>13|TRBJ2-1|TRBV3-1/TRBV3-2
CASTQYGTRKKFF
>15|TRBJ2-1|TRBV5-1
CASKGQVSSYNEQFF
>15|TRBJ1-5|TRBV5-1
CASSFGGESNQPQHF
>15|TRBJ1-5|TRBV19
CASSIRDRVNQPQHF
>15|TRBJ2-3|TRBV2
CASTRRDSRTDTQYF
>15|TRBJ2-7|TRBV15
CATSRDLDRGNEQYF
>15|TRBJ2-1|TRBV7-3
CASSITSASYNEQFF
>17|TRBJ1-3|TRBV7-6
CASSLSPRTGRGNTIYF
>17|TRBJ1-4|TRBV5-1
CASSSGQRPPTNEKLFF
>14|TRBJ2-1|TRBV19
CASNPSGSHNEQFF
>16|TRBJ1-3|TRBV5-1
CASSLGHQFSGNTIYF
>14|TRBJ1-1|TRBV2
CASRAQGAGTEAFF
>15|TRBJ2-2|TRBV27
CASSRRDRVAGELFF
>15|TRBJ2-1|TRBV19
CASKEEDSSYNEQFF
>17|TRBJ2-1|TRBV9
CASSVATSGSSYNEQFF
>17|TRBJ2-1|TRBV27
CASRNGLAVSPRDEQFF
>20|TRBJ1-6|TRBV14
CASSQESVRGQSSYNSPLHF
>12|TRBJ1-5|TRBV28
CATRVGDQPQHF
>14|TRBJ2-4|TRBV6-2/TRBV6-3
CASSYSTWVDIQYF